The source of this TCR beta chain is a study of cytomegalovirus exposure and HLA in healthy donors. Nominally healthy donors were sampled, though unrecorded immune exposures were likely. The PCR was carried out with 60 Vbeta primers and 13 Jbeta primers. In the source study's methods: Later, about 80 million unique TCR beta chains were counted in an analysis, and about 10 million of them were shared. Data came from immunoSEQ multiplex PCR; TCRdb stores just in-frame clones and leaves some out. V and J calls plus clone size are reproduced from that table; the DNA served to infer D and trimming. The sample includes about 170,000 clones, more than 80% of them seen just once. Sequencing used PBMCs. The TCR was taken from a male donor in good health and CMV-seronegative.

For the CDR3, the DNA is TGTGCCAGCAGCATGGGACAGGGTTCTGGAAACACCATATATTTT. This gives the protein CASSMGQGSGNTIYF. The chain has TRBV7-3 and TRBJ1-3, with 9 nucleotides matching TRBD1. The trim removed 5 bases at V and 1 base at J, leaving 3 bases unmatched. The CDR3 has 15 amino acids. The germline gives CDR1 SGHTA, CDR2 FQGTGA.